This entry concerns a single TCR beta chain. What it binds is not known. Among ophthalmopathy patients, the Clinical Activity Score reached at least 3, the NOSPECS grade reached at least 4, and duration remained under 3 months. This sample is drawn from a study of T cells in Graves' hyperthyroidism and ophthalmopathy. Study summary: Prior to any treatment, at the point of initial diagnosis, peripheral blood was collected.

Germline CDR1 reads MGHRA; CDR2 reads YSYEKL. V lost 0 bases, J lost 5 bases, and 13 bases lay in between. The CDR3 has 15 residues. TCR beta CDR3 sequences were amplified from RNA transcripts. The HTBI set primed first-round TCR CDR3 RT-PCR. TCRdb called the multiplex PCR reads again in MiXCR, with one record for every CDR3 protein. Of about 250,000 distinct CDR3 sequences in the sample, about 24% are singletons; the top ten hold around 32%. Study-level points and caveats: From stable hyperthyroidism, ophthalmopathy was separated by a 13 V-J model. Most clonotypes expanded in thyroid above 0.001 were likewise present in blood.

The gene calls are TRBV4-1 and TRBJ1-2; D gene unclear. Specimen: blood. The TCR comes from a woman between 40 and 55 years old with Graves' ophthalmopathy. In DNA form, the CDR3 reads TGCGCCAGCAGCCAAGATCTACAAACCCTATATGGCTACACCTTC. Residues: CASSQDLQTLYGYTF.